What follows are 31 T cell receptor beta chains derived from one specimen sequenced in a study of OX40 agonist ivuxolimab in advanced cancers. Generated by immunoSEQ multiplex PCR, the TCRdb table keeps only in-frame clones and is missing some. The sample records around 40,000 clones, 76% being singletons. The starting material was CD4+ or CD8+ T cells sorted from blood, obtained in a trial of the OX40 agonist ivuxolimab. These receptors were taken from an adult with an advanced solid tumor such as melanoma, head and neck, liver or kidney cancer.

The genes are TRBV27 and TRBJ2-5; D is possibly TRBD2 (6 bases). This CDR3 comprises 12 residues. Per germline, CDR1 MNHEY and CDR2 SMNVEV (reference sequence). With 3 bases removed from V and 4 bases from J, the gap between germline ends came to 6 bases. The CDR3 here is CASSFGGETQYF. The CDR3 DNA reads TGTGCCAGCAGTTTCGGGGGAGAGACCCAGTACTTC.

The rearrangement joins TRBV9 to TRBJ2-7, with 8 bases matching TRBD1. CDR1 and CDR2 (germline): SGDLS, YYNGEE. The CDR3 spans 14 residues. V shed 4 bases, J shed 7 bases, and the junction held 10 bases outside the gene matches. The CDR3 region is CASSPRTGSGEQYF. The DNA for the CDR3 is TGTGCCAGCAGCCCCCGGACAGGGTCAGGGGAGCAGTACTTC.

CDR3 in DNA: TGTGCCAGCAGTGAAGCGCCCCCGGGACAGGGCACAGATACGCAGTATTTT. Residues: CASSEAPPGQGTDTQYF. V and J are TRBV2 and TRBJ2-3, with 8 bases matching TRBD1. CDR1 and CDR2 from the germline V gene are SNHLY and FYNNEI. Unmatched junction bases numbered 6, after V lost 0 bases and J lost 1 base. The CDR3 length is 17 residues.

The chain links TRBV19 to TRBJ1-1; unclear D gene. V lost 4 bases to trimming and J lost 2 bases, with 11 bases between them. Germline V lookup: CDR1 LNHDA, CDR2 SQIVND (reference sequence). CDR3 length: 14 amino acids. The CDR3 nucleotides are TGTGCCAGTAGTAGGGCCGGGATTAACACTGAAGCTTTCTTT. Translation: CASSRAGINTEAFF.

V usage is TRBV2 and J usage is TRBJ2-7; D perhaps matches TRBD2 (5 bases). With 6 bases removed from V and 11 bases from J, the gap between germline ends came to 14 bases. The CDR3 loop spans 11 amino acids. Germline V gene sequence: CDR1 SNHLY, CDR2 FYNNEI. In DNA form, the CDR3 reads TGTGCCAGCAGAGGTGGGAGAATCGAGTACTTC. Translating it yields CASRGGRIEYF.

CDR3 loop: CASSSPGGGYEQYF. CDR3 DNA: TGTGCCAGCAGTTCCCCAGGTGGTGGCTACGAGCAGTACTTC. The genes are TRBV28 and TRBJ2-7, with D hard to call. The germline V gene encodes CDR1 MDHEN and CDR2 SYDVKM. V dropped 4 bases and J dropped 3 bases, with 13 bases sitting between them. The CDR3 contains 14 residues.

The genes are TRBV5-8 and TRBJ2-4, with no clear D. V shed 2 bases and J shed 0 bases, with 6 bases lying between them. Germline V gene lookup returns CDR1 SGHTS and CDR2 YDEGEE. The CDR3 loop spans 14 amino acids. The CDR3 DNA sequence: TGTGCCAGCAGCTTAGTACTAGCCAAAAACATTCAGTACTTC. This sequence encodes CASSLVLAKNIQYF.

The rearrangement joins TRBV18 to TRBJ2-1; 9 bases agree with TRBD1. The CDR3 is 15 amino acids. With V trimmed by 3 bases and J by 2 bases, 2 bases remained unmatched. The germline V gene has CDR1 KGHSH and CDR2 LQKENI. The DNA for the CDR3 is TGTGCCAGCTCACCTGGACAGGGGACCTACAATGAGCAGTTCTTC. This encodes CASSPGQGTYNEQFF.

CDR3 sequence (DNA): TGTGCCAGCATCTCGGCCGCGGGACAAAGAAACACTGAAGCTTTCTTT. This translates into CASISAAGQRNTEAFF. The chain couples TRBV21-1 to TRBJ1-1. TRBV21-1 is labeled a pseudogene. This CDR3 contains 16 residues.

V gene TRBV2 combines with J gene TRBJ1-2; D not resolved. CDR1 SNHLY and CDR2 FYNNEI come from the germline V gene. V was pared by 2 bases and J by 4 bases, with 8 bases between. The CDR3 length is 13 residues. CDR3 sequence (DNA): TGTGCCAGCAGTGAACATCCATCCTATGGCTACACCTTC. This encodes CASSEHPSYGYTF.

This clone was recorded only once. The rearrangement links TRBV19 to TRBJ1-2; TRBD1 matches at 7 bases. Germline assignment: CDR1 LNHDA and CDR2 SQIVND (reference sequence). After removal of 5 bases from V and 6 bases from J, the junction contained 18 bases not matched to a gene. There are 17 residues in the CDR3. CDR3 sequence: CASSPIGARQGKDGYTF. DNA for the CDR3: TGTGCCAGTAGTCCTATAGGCGCCCGACAGGGCAAGGATGGCTACACCTTC.

The chain has TRBV4-1 and TRBJ2-5, with a weak D call TRBD2 (6 bases). V was trimmed by 2 bases and J by 2 bases, leaving 12 bases between them. Germline V gene data show CDR1 as MGHRA and CDR2 as YSYEKL. The CDR3 is made up of 15 amino acids. The CDR3 reads CASSQTGTSQETQYF. The CDR3 DNA reads TGCGCCAGCAGCCAAACCGGGACTTCACAAGAGACCCAGTACTTC.

This clone was found once. The V call is TRBV6-1, the J call TRBJ2-7; D is undetermined. Trimming stripped 2 bases from V and 3 bases from J, with 17 bases between. Germline V CDR1 and CDR2: MNHNS, SASEGT. The CDR3 covers 16 residues. CDR3 nucleotide sequence: TGTGCCAGCAGTGAATTCACCCGCATCTTTTTCTACGAGCAGTACGTC. Translating it yields CASSEFTRIFFYEQYV.

CDR3 sequence: CASSLERMGDEAFF. The CDR3 bases are TGCGCCAGCAGCTTGGAGCGAATGGGCGATGAAGCTTTCTTT. The chain combines TRBV5-1 with TRBJ1-1, with D uncertain. Germline V lookup: CDR1 SGHRS, CDR2 YFSETQ. With 0 bases removed from V and 7 bases from J, the gap between germline ends came to 13 bases. The CDR3 totals 14 residues.

This clone appeared a few times. The V gene is TRBV9, the J gene TRBJ2-1; D might be TRBD1 or TRBD2, each matching 5 bases. This CDR3 has 12 amino acids. CDR1 is SGDLS and CDR2 is YYNGEE in the germline V gene. V dropped 3 bases and J dropped 8 bases, with 9 bases sitting between them. The CDR3: CASSERGDEQFF. The CDR3 DNA follows: TGTGCCAGCAGCGAGAGGGGCGATGAGCAGTTCTTC.

This clone has more than one count but fewer than ten. CDR3: CASSPHDEQYF. The DNA of the CDR3 is TGTGCCAGCAGTCCCCACGACGAGCAGTACTTC. V gene TRBV6-6 combines with J gene TRBJ2-7; D not resolved. With 5 bases removed from V and 5 bases from J, the gap between germline ends came to 7 bases. Per the germline V gene, CDR1 is MNHNY and CDR2 is SVGAGI (reference sequence). The length of the CDR3 is 11 residues.

V and J are TRBV12-5 and TRBJ2-3, with D possibly being TRBD2 (6 bases). V shed 7 bases and J shed 0 bases, with 11 bases lying between them. This CDR3 region has 14 residues. The germline gives CDR1 LGHNT, CDR2 FRNRAP. For the CDR3, the DNA is TGTGCTAGTGCCCTACTAGCTAGCACAGATACGCAGTATTTT. Protein: CASALLASTDTQYF.

There are a few counts of this clone. This rearrangement joins TRBV5-6 to TRBJ1-5; D may be TRBD1 (6 bases). The CDR3 sequence is 17 residues long. The V end was cut by 3 bases, the J end by 0 bases, with 16 bases between. Germline V gene sequence: CDR1 SGHDT, CDR2 YYEEEE. This CDR3 is CASSSALQGYSNQPQHF. The CDR3, as DNA: TGTGCCAGCAGCTCCGCCCTACAGGGCTATAGCAATCAGCCCCAGCATTTT.

This chain uses TRBV19 with TRBJ1-5; maybe TRBD1 (5 bases). The V end lost 7 bases, the J end lost 2 bases, and 9 bases lay between the germline ends. The germline V gene encodes CDR1 LNHDA and CDR2 SQIVND (reference sequence). This CDR3 region has 13 residues. In nucleotides, the CDR3 is TGTGCCAGTATGAGCAGGGGCAATCAGCCCCAGCATTTT. This codes for CASMSRGNQPQHF.

The chain recombines TRBV5-6 with TRBJ2-3; maybe TRBD2 (5 bases). V lost 3 bases and J 3 bases, leaving 11 bases between the germline ends. Per germline, CDR1 SGHDT and CDR2 YYEEEE. The CDR3 spans 14 residues. The CDR3 reads CASSSGLGTDTQYF. The CDR3, as DNA: TGTGCCAGCAGCTCGGGGTTGGGGACAGATACGCAGTATTTT.

This clone was counted a single time. The chain carries TRBV29-1 and TRBJ1-1, with TRBD1 as a possible D gene (5 bases). V gave up 1 base and J gave up 12 bases, with 12 bases separating them. This CDR3 has 11 residues. In germline, CDR1 is SQVTM, CDR2 ANQGSEA. This CDR3 reads CSVEAPGITFF. CDR3 nucleotide sequence: TGCAGCGTTGAAGCCCCAGGGATAACTTTCTTT. The variable domain in full, completed from reference TRBV29-1 and TRBJ1-1, reads SAVISQKPSRDICQRGTSLTIQCQVDSQVTMMFWYRQQPGQSLTLIATANQGSEATYESGFVIDKFPISRPNLTFSTLTVSNMSPEDSSIYLCSVEAPGITFFGQGTRLTVV.

The V and J genes are TRBV7-9 and TRBJ1-6; D is perhaps TRBD1 (6 bases). The CDR3 sequence is 15 residues long. The V end was cut by 0 bases, the J end by 10 bases, with 13 bases between. Germline-derived CDR1 and CDR2 are SEHNR and FQNEAQ (reference sequence). As DNA, the CDR3 is TGTGCCAGCAGCTTAGCGGGCAGGGGACGCTCACCCCTCCACTTT. This gives the protein CASSLAGRGRSPLHF.

The rearrangement uses TRBV11-2 and TRBJ2-7; D uncertain. Germline CDR1 and CDR2: SGHAT and FQNNGV. This CDR3 contains 13 residues. The V end lost 0 bases, the J end lost 5 bases, and 8 bases lay between the germline ends. CDR3 residues: CASSLEPANEQYV. The CDR3 DNA reads TGTGCCAGCAGCTTAGAACCGGCTAACGAGCAGTACGTC.

This chain links TRBV18 with TRBJ1-1; weak D call: TRBD1 (5 bases). The CDR3 sequence is 13 residues long. V was pared by 2 bases and J by 3 bases, with 7 bases between. Per germline, CDR1 KGHSH and CDR2 LQKENI. The CDR3 reads CASSPGGDTEAFF. The CDR3 nucleotides are TGTGCCAGCTCACCAGGGGGGGACACTGAAGCTTTCTTT.

The chain links TRBV5-1 to TRBJ2-3, with 10 positions matching TRBD2. The CDR3 runs 16 residues. V gave up 4 bases and J gave up 3 bases; unmatched junction bases: 8. CDR1 and CDR2 (germline): SGHRS, YFSETQ. In DNA form, the CDR3 reads TGCGCCAGCAGCCTACCTAGCGGGGGTAGTACAGATACGCAGTATTTT. This translates into CASSLPSGGSTDTQYF. The whole variable domain, remainder taken from reference TRBV5-1 and TRBJ2-3, is KAGVTQTPRYLIKTRGQQVTLSCSPISGHRSVSWYQQTPGQGLQFLFEYFSETQRNKGNFPGRFSGRQFSNSRSEMNVSTLELGDSALYLCASSLPSGGSTDTQYFGPGTRLTVL.

The chain joins TRBV19 to TRBJ2-4; 8 bases are shared with TRBD1. V dropped 1 base and J dropped 0; count of bases not matched to a gene: 5. CDR3 size: 17 residues. CDR1 is LNHDA and CDR2 is SQIVND in the germline V gene (reference sequence). CDR3 in DNA: TGTGCCAGTAGTATAGGTGCCAGGGGGCAAGCCAAAAACATTCAGTACTTC. Its protein product is CASSIGARGQAKNIQYF.

This clone has more than one count but fewer than ten. This chain uses TRBV12-5 with TRBJ2-7; 9 bases map to TRBD1. The ends lost 0 bases at V and 5 bases at J; junction bases unmatched: 8. The CDR3 contains 16 residues. CDR1 and CDR2 (germline): LGHNT, FRNRAP. CDR3 sequence reads: CASGLVRGQGSHEQYF. In DNA, the CDR3 is TGTGCTAGTGGTTTGGTAAGGGGACAGGGTTCCCACGAGCAGTACTTC.

V and J are TRBV11-2 and TRBJ2-7; TRBD2 might be the D (6 bases). Trimming stripped 4 bases from V and 0 bases from J, with 13 bases between. CDR1 SGHAT and CDR2 FQNNGV come from the germline V gene. The length of the CDR3 is 15 residues. The CDR3 protein is CASSYDASASYEQYF. Here the CDR3 DNA reads TGTGCCAGCAGCTACGATGCTAGCGCCTCCTACGAGCAGTACTTC.

The V and J genes are TRBV6-5 and TRBJ1-1; perhaps TRBD1 as D (6 bases). Germline CDR1 is MNHEY and CDR2 is SVGAGI. The germline V and J ends were trimmed by 6 bases and 2 bases, with 13 bases remaining between them. This CDR3 contains 14 residues. The CDR3 loop is CASRLQGHNTEAFF. CDR3 DNA sequence: TGTGCCAGCAGATTACAGGGCCACAACACTGAAGCTTTCTTT.

This rearrangement joins TRBV9 to TRBJ1-2; D possibly corresponds to TRBD1 (5 bases). V was cut by 0 bases and J by 0 bases, with 6 bases left in between. CDR3 length equals 14 residues. In germline, CDR1 is SGDLS, CDR2 YYNGEE. CDR3 DNA: TGTGCCAGCAGCGTAGACAGGCCTAACTATGGCTACACCTTC. This gives the protein CASSVDRPNYGYTF. The full variable domain, rest sourced from reference TRBV9 and TRBJ1-2, is DSGVTQTPKHLITATGQRVTLRCSPRSGDLSVYWYQQSLDQGLQFLIQYYNGEERAKGNILERFSAQQFPDLHSELNLSSLELGDSALYFCASSVDRPNYGYTFGSGTRLTVV.

The chain recombines TRBV5-1 with TRBJ2-1, with D perhaps given as TRBD1 or TRBD2 (5 bases each). Germline V gives CDR1 SGHRS, CDR2 YFSETQ. Trimming removed 1 base at V and 9 bases at J, with 17 bases between. The CDR3 covers 15 residues. This CDR3 reads CASSLRGADFSEQFF. The DNA for the CDR3 is TGCGCCAGCAGCTTGAGAGGGGCCGACTTTAGTGAGCAGTTCTTC.